This entry lists 14 T cell receptor beta chains sequenced from one sample in a study of cytomegalovirus exposure and HLA in healthy donors. The PCR was carried out with 60 Vbeta primers and 13 Jbeta primers. Sequencing used immunoSEQ multiplex PCR; TCRdb keeps in-frame clones, though not all of them. The table has tens of thousands of clones, 82% seen once. The sequencing sample was made of PBMCs. All receptors derive from a man between 50 and 59 years old in good health and CMV-seronegative.

V usage is TRBV15 and J usage is TRBJ1-1; 10 nucleotides agree with TRBD1. The length of the CDR3 is 15 residues. V gave up 0 bases and J gave up 4 bases; unmatched junction bases: 2. Per germline, CDR1 LNHNV and CDR2 YYDKDF (reference sequence). The CDR3 bases are TGTGCCACCAGCAGAGAGGGACAGGGGACCACTGAAGCTTTCTTT. Translated, it gives CATSREGQGTTEAFF.

V is TRBV18 and J is TRBJ2-6; D uncertain. Between the trimmed V and J ends, which lost 2 bases and 0 bases, there was a span of 5 bases. From germline, CDR1 is KGHSH and CDR2 LQKENI. CDR3 size: 15 residues. The CDR3 DNA is TGTGCCAGCTCACCAATCGGCTCTGGGGCCAACGTCCTGACTTTC. This gives the protein CASSPIGSGANVLTF.

This clone occurred once. The CDR3 sequence is CASSIFGDTEAFF. The CDR3, as DNA: TGTGCCAGTAGTATATTCGGGGACACTGAAGCTTTCTTT. This sequence joins TRBV19 and TRBJ1-1; D remains ambiguous. Trimming removed 2 bases at V and 3 bases at J, with 7 bases between. The germline V gene encodes CDR1 LNHDA and CDR2 SQIVND (reference sequence). CDR3 length: 13 residues.

The gene calls are TRBV10-2 and TRBJ1-2; no reliable D call. The CDR3 consists of 13 residues. CDR1 is WSHSY and CDR2 is SAAADI in the germline V gene. Trimming took off 6 bases at V and 2 bases at J, with 10 bases between the two ends. CDR3 DNA sequence: TGCGCCAGCAGCCACCCGGGAAACTATGGCTACACCTTC. As protein: CASSHPGNYGYTF.

This clone has more than one count but fewer than ten. The chain couples TRBV5-4 to TRBJ2-5; 10 bases line up with TRBD2. Germline V gene lookup returns CDR1 SGHNT and CDR2 YYREEE (reference sequence). This CDR3 is 15 amino acids long. The ends lost 1 base at V and 4 bases at J; junction bases unmatched: 4. For the CDR3, the DNA is TGTGCCAGCAGCTTGCTAGCGGGAGCACCAGAGACCCAGTACTTC. Translation gives CASSLLAGAPETQYF.

V is TRBV2 and J is TRBJ1-5; D gene uncertain. This CDR3 spans 15 amino acids. Germline CDR1 is SNHLY and CDR2 is FYNNEI. V lost 6 bases to trimming and J lost 0 bases, with 12 bases between them. The CDR3 region is CASRGGTNSNQPQHF. CDR3 nucleotides: TGTGCCAGCAGGGGAGGAACAAATAGCAATCAGCCCCAGCATTTT.

This chain uses TRBV6-5 with TRBJ1-6, with D perhaps matching TRBD1 (6 bases). The CDR3 is 15 residues long. Germline CDR1 MNHEY, CDR2 SVGAGI. V lost 6 bases and J lost 10, with 19 bases in between. The CDR3, as DNA: TGTGCCAGCAGCCAAGGCAGGGAGGGGGAATCACCCCTCCACTTT. The encoded protein is CASSQGREGESPLHF.

The chain employs TRBV4-2 and TRBJ2-7; D perhaps matches TRBD1 (6 bases). The CDR3 length is 13 residues. V lost 0 bases to trimming and J lost 12 bases, with 15 bases between them. Germline CDR1 LGHNA, CDR2 YNFKEQ. The CDR3 is CASSQDTRDKVYF. The CDR3 DNA is TGTGCCAGCAGCCAAGATACAAGGGACAAGGTGTACTTC.

The CDR3 DNA reads TGTGCCAGCAGCGACATGGGCGACAATCAGCCCCAGCATTTT. It encodes CASSDMGDNQPQHF. This sequence joins TRBV7-2 and TRBJ1-5; D remains ambiguous. There are 14 residues in the CDR3. V was shortened by 5 bases and J by 3 bases, with 11 bases between the two germline ends. In germline, CDR1 is SGHTA, CDR2 FQGNSA. Drawing the rest from reference TRBV7-2 and TRBJ1-5, the complete variable domain is GAGVSQSPSNKVTEKGKDVELRCDPISGHTALYWYRQSLGQGLEFLIYFQGNSAPDKSGLPSDRFSAERTGGSVSTLTIQRTQQEDSAVYLCASSDMGDNQPQHFGDGTRLSIL.

This chain uses TRBV2 with TRBJ1-5; maybe TRBD1 (5 bases). The germline V gene encodes CDR1 SNHLY and CDR2 FYNNEI. The ends were cut back, 4 bases at V and 5 bases at J, with 9 bases in the middle. The length of the CDR3 is 13 residues. This CDR3 reads CASSGWGDQPQHF. CDR3 nucleotide sequence: TGTGCCAGCAGTGGTTGGGGGGATCAGCCCCAGCATTTT.

V is TRBV5-1 and J is TRBJ2-1; TRBD2 aligns across 8 bases. This CDR3 has 18 residues. Germline trimming cut 0 bases from V and 3 bases from J; bases unmatched to any gene: 11. Per the germline V gene, CDR1 is SGHRS and CDR2 is YFSETQ. The CDR3 spells CASSLESVRAGDYNEQFF. The CDR3 coding sequence is TGCGCCAGCAGCTTGGAGAGTGTGCGAGCGGGAGACTACAATGAGCAGTTCTTC.

The chain carries TRBV11-2 and TRBJ1-2; tentative D call: TRBD1 (6 bases). The V and J ends lost 9 bases and 4 bases respectively, with 9 bases between them. Germline CDR1 is SGHAT and CDR2 is FQNNGV. CDR3 length: 11 residues. DNA of the CDR3: TGTGCCAGTCGAGGGGGCTATGGCTACACCTTC. As protein: CASRGGYGYTF.

The rearrangement links TRBV29-1 to TRBJ1-1, with 8 bases fitting TRBD1. The CDR3 is made up of 14 amino acids. Per germline, CDR1 SQVTM and CDR2 ANQGSEA. The junction had 6 bases not matched to a gene; V was cut back by 3 bases and J by 3 bases. The CDR3 region has the DNA TGCAGCGTTGAGGGGGACAGGCGATACACTGAAGCTTTCTTT. Protein: CSVEGDRRYTEAFF.

V is TRBV19 and J is TRBJ1-2, with D possibly matching TRBD1 (6 bases). The CDR3 extends over 16 amino acids. Germline-derived CDR1 and CDR2 are LNHDA and SQIVND (reference sequence). Trimming removed 3 bases at V and 0 bases at J, with 14 bases between. The DNA of the CDR3 is TGTGCCAGTAGTATCCTGACAGGACAATCTAACTATGGCTACACCTTC. Translation gives CASSILTGQSNYGYTF.